This TCR beta chain was sequenced in a study of T cell repertoires in cytomegalovirus infection. Across the study: Both a matching HLA type and CMV infection were indicated by public TCR beta signatures. Study-level points and caveats: Based on cumulative public TCR beta family frequency, carriers of CMV plus the relevant HLA were identified. Across the ex vivo response, the dominant clonotypes were HLA-C-restricted CMV-specific TCR beta clonotypes.

A note on this clonotype: Its antigen is not identified.

Each CDR3 protein is one row after TCRdb ran MiXCR on the reads. The table lists roughly 600,000 distinct CDR3 sequences, 20% to 30% of them singletons. With V trimmed by 2 bases and J by 0 bases, 3 bases remained unmatched. The germline CDR1 and CDR2 sequences are SGHTA and FQGTGA. This CDR3 is 15 amino acids long. The source material was CD8+ T cells from PBMCs. The chain has TRBV7-3 and TRBJ2-5; 7 bases agree with TRBD2. The sequence came from a human donor in good health (CMV status not recorded). Some clones in this sample may be carry-over from other donors' samples. CDR3 nucleotides: TGTGCCAGCAGCTTAGGGGAGGGGAACCAAGAGACCCAGTACTTC. Translated, it gives CASSLGEGNQETQYF.